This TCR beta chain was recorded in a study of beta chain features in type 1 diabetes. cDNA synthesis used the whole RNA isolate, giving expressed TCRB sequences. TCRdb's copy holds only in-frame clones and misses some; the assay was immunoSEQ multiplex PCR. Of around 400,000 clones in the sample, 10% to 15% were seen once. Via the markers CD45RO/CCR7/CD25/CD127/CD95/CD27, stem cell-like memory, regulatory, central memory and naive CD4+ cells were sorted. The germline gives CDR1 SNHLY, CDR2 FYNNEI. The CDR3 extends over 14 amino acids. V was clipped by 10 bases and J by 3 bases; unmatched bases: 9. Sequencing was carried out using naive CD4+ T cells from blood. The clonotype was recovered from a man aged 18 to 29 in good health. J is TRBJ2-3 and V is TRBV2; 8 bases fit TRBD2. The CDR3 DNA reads TGTGCCAATCAAGCGGGAGTTAGTACAGATACGCAGTATTTT. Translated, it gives CANQAGVSTDTQYF.